Listed here are 27 T cell receptor beta chains from one sample, sequenced in a study of response to subunit inactivated influenza vaccine. One entry per CDR3 protein results from TCRdb running MiXCR on the RT-PCR reads. The data show 500,000 or so distinct CDR3 sequences, about 17% seen once. The sequenced sample was CD4+ T cells sorted from PBMCs, obtained around 2 years after vaccination. These receptors all stem from a man aged 45-69 years who received an inactivated influenza vaccine.

V usage is TRBV2 and J usage is TRBJ2-2; D call uncertain. The CDR3 consists of 14 residues. CDR1 SNHLY and CDR2 FYNNEI come from the germline V gene. V gave up 3 bases and J gave up 12 bases, with 17 bases separating them. For the CDR3, the DNA is TGTGCCAGCAGTGAGGCCGGAGTTGGTGGGCAGCTGTTTTTT. Protein sequence: CASSEAGVGGQLFF.

This clonotype has a handful of counts. CDR3 sequence: CASTKADYSYNEQFF. The CDR3 DNA follows: TGTGCCAGCACCAAAGCGGACTACTCCTACAATGAGCAGTTCTTC. The chain carries TRBV11-2 and TRBJ2-1; D may be TRBD2 (6 bases). The germline gives CDR1 SGHAT, CDR2 FQNNGV. The V end lost 7 bases, the J end lost 0 bases, and 13 bases lay between the germline ends. The CDR3 spans 15 residues. Variable domain in full (rest from reference TRBV11-2 and TRBJ2-1): EAGVAQSPRYKIIEKRQSVAFWCNPISGHATLYWYQQILGQGPKLLIQFQNNGVVDDSQLPKDRFSAERLKGVDSTLKIQPAKLEDSAVYLCASTKADYSYNEQFFGPGTRLTVL.

The CDR3 sequence: CAISESRGGNEQFF. DNA of the CDR3: TGTGCCATCAGTGAGTCGCGGGGCGGAAATGAGCAGTTCTTC. This chain uses TRBV10-3 with TRBJ2-1; D possibly corresponds to TRBD2 (6 bases). Looked up from germline, CDR1 is ENHRY and CDR2 is SYGVKD. Trimming stripped 0 bases from V and 7 bases from J, with 10 bases between. The CDR3 covers 14 residues.

The chain employs TRBV7-9 and TRBJ2-7, with 13 nucleotides matching TRBD2. The germline gives CDR1 SEHNR, CDR2 FQNEAQ (reference sequence). This CDR3 has 14 amino acids. J was trimmed by 6 bases and V by 5 bases; bases with no gene match: 4. The CDR3, as DNA: TGTGCCAGCAGCACCACTAGCGGGAGGGGCGAGCAGTACTTC. Translation gives CASSTTSGRGEQYF.

This clonotype was seen a few times. CDR3 sequence reads: CSATLAGGLSEQFF. The CDR3 coding sequence is TGCAGTGCCACACTAGCGGGAGGGCTGAGCGAGCAGTTCTTC. V is TRBV20-1 and J is TRBJ2-1, with TRBD2 matching 13 bases. J was trimmed by 10 bases and V by 6 bases; bases with no gene match: 9. This CDR3 is built from 14 residues. Germline CDR1 and CDR2: DFQATT and SNEGSKA (reference sequence).

This clonotype was counted a few times. The J gene is TRBJ1-1, the V gene TRBV15; D call uncertain. The germline V gene encodes CDR1 LNHNV and CDR2 YYDKDF (reference sequence). Trimming removed 0 bases from V and 0 bases from J, with 8 bases in between. The length of the CDR3 is 15 residues. The DNA for the CDR3 is TGTGCCACCAGCAGAGAGGCGAATTTGAACACTGAAGCTTTCTTT. Amino acids: CATSREANLNTEAFF.

This clonotype appeared a few times. The V and J genes are TRBV28 and TRBJ2-2; 9 bases fit TRBD2. Germline V gives CDR1 MDHEN, CDR2 SYDVKM. The CDR3 consists of 20 residues. Trimming cost V 3 bases and J 2 bases; bases outside gene matches: 16. For the CDR3, the DNA is TGTGCCAGCAGTTTCGCCGGGAGACTAGCGGAAGGATTTAACACCGGGGAGCTGTTTTTT. Protein product: CASSFAGRLAEGFNTGELFF.

This clonotype has only a few counts. This chain connects TRBV14 to TRBJ1-1, with a tentative D call TRBD1 (5 bases). The germline V gene has CDR1 SGHDN and CDR2 FVKESK. The CDR3 is made up of 14 amino acids. Trimming removed 3 bases at V and 7 bases at J, with 15 bases between. The CDR3 DNA is TGTGCCAGCAGCCAGAGGACAACACTGAATGAAGCTTTCTTT. Translated: CASSQRTTLNEAFF.

The chain is built from TRBV7-9 and TRBJ2-1; unclear D gene. The CDR3 extends over 13 amino acids. Trimming removed 1 base from V and 8 bases from J, with 9 bases in between. CDR1 and CDR2 (germline): SEHNR, FQNEAQ (reference sequence). The CDR3 coding sequence is TGTGCCAGCAGCTTAGAGGCGCGCGATGAGCAGTTCTTC. It translates to CASSLEARDEQFF. Variable domain in full (rest from reference TRBV7-9 and TRBJ2-1): DTGVSQNPRHKITKRGQNVTFRCDPISEHNRLYWYRQTLGQGPEFLTYFQNEAQLEKSRLLSDRFSAERPKGSFSTLEIQRTEQGDSAMYLCASSLEARDEQFFGPGTRLTVL.

This chain links TRBV6-6 with TRBJ1-1; D is unclear. The CDR3 loop spans 13 amino acids. Trimming pared 2 bases from V and 7 bases from J, leaving 11 bases between. Germline CDR1 MNHNY, CDR2 SVGAGI (reference sequence). The CDR3 is CASSYRRSGEAFF. The CDR3 DNA is TGTGCCAGCAGTTACCGTCGATCTGGTGAAGCTTTCTTT.

There are many counts of this clonotype. The chain combines TRBV29-1 with TRBJ2-1; no definite D call. Trimming removed 4 bases from V and 8 bases from J, with 9 bases in between. Germline CDR1 SQVTM, CDR2 ANQGSEA. The CDR3 has 11 residues. CDR3 residues: CSVVSWDEQFF. The CDR3 region has the DNA TGCAGCGTTGTTTCTTGGGATGAGCAGTTCTTC.

The rearrangement joins TRBV10-3 to TRBJ1-4, with D uncertain. V lost 0 bases and J 0 bases, leaving 8 bases between the germline ends. The CDR3 covers 16 residues. Germline V CDR1 and CDR2: ENHRY, SYGVKD. The CDR3 reads CAISESGFSTNEKLFF. The CDR3 DNA is TGTGCCATCAGTGAGTCTGGATTCTCAACTAATGAAAAACTGTTTTTT.

The chain uses TRBV20-1 and TRBJ2-7, with D possibly TRBD2 on 5 matching bases. Between the trimmed V and J ends, which lost 2 bases and 4 bases, there was a span of 24 bases. CDR3 size: 17 residues. CDR1 is DFQATT, CDR2 SNEGSKA, per germline (reference sequence). The CDR3 sequence: CSARSLSDYSFLYEQYF. The CDR3, as DNA: TGCAGTGCTAGAAGTCTTAGTGACTACTCATTTCTATACGAGCAGTACTTC.

This clonotype was seen ten or more times. The chain links TRBV7-2 to TRBJ1-5, with 7 bases fitting TRBD1. V gave up 5 bases and J gave up 5 bases; unmatched junction bases: 12. Germline V gene lookup returns CDR1 SGHTA and CDR2 FQGNSA. The CDR3 is 16 amino acids. The CDR3 protein is CASSKLQGVWHQPQHF. The DNA of the CDR3 is TGTGCCAGCAGCAAATTGCAGGGGGTTTGGCATCAGCCCCAGCATTTT.

This clonotype was seen repeatedly, ten times or more. The chain links TRBV6-2 or TRBV6-3 to TRBJ1-5; D is uncertain. The germline V and J ends were trimmed by 6 bases and 0 bases, with 12 bases remaining between them. The CDR3 is made up of 15 amino acids. Looked up from germline, CDR1 is MNHEY and CDR2 is SVGEGT. In DNA form, the CDR3 reads TGTGCCAGCAGCTACCCGGGTCCTAGCAATCAGCCCCAGCATTTT. Encoded protein: CASSYPGPSNQPQHF.

This clonotype was counted only a few times. The chain combines TRBV5-1 with TRBJ2-2; no clear D. CDR1 SGHRS and CDR2 YFSETQ come from the germline V gene. V lost 0 bases and J 3 bases, leaving 9 bases between the germline ends. The CDR3 covers 15 residues. The CDR3 coding sequence is TGCGCCAGCAGCTTGGAGGGCCGGGACACCGGGGAGCTGTTTTTT. As protein: CASSLEGRDTGELFF.

This clonotype was recorded a few times. The genes are TRBV2 and TRBJ2-2; D might be TRBD2 (5 bases). This CDR3 comprises 16 residues. CDR1 SNHLY and CDR2 FYNNEI come from the germline V gene. Trimming removed 4 bases at V and 0 bases at J, with 12 bases between. CDR3 region: CASSVREPANTGELFF. For the CDR3, the DNA is TGTGCCAGCAGTGTCCGGGAACCCGCGAACACCGGGGAGCTGTTTTTT.

This clonotype was counted a few times. The chain recombines TRBV27 with TRBJ2-6; D remains ambiguous. Germline V gene data show CDR1 as MNHEY and CDR2 as SMNVEV (reference sequence). CDR3 size: 15 residues. Trimming took off 4 bases at V and 0 bases at J, with 7 bases between the two ends. CDR3 protein: CASSSDGSGANVLTF. Written as DNA, the CDR3 is TGTGCCAGCAGTTCTGATGGCTCTGGGGCCAACGTCCTGACTTTC.

This clonotype came up a few times. The chain joins TRBV20-1 to TRBJ1-4; no clear D gene. This CDR3 region has 14 residues. Germline CDR1 and CDR2: DFQATT and SNEGSKA (reference sequence). Trimming left V 2 bases short and J 5 bases short, with 12 bases between. DNA of the CDR3: TGCAGTGCTAGAATACAAAGACCAAATGAAAAACTGTTTTTT. It yields the protein CSARIQRPNEKLFF.

This chain links TRBV9 with TRBJ1-2; D possibly corresponds to TRBD1 (5 bases). The CDR3 sequence is 14 residues long. CDR1 and CDR2 from the germline V gene are SGDLS and YYNGEE. V was cut by 3 bases and J by 4 bases, with 13 bases left in between. CDR3 nucleotides: TGTGCCAGCAGCGCAACCTCGGGACTCTATGGCTACACCTTC. This codes for CASSATSGLYGYTF.

In this sample, this clonotype turned up many times. The genes are TRBV12-3 or TRBV12-4 and TRBJ2-1, with 11 bases lining up with TRBD2. CDR3 length equals 14 residues. The V and J ends lost 7 bases and 8 bases, in that order; junction bases with no gene match: 7. The CDR3 region is CASNVAGGRHEQFF. In nucleotides, the CDR3 is TGTGCCAGCAACGTAGCGGGGGGGCGGCATGAGCAGTTCTTC.

In this sample, this clonotype turned up a few times. The chain joins TRBV20-1 to TRBJ2-2, with 9 nucleotides matching TRBD2. Germline assignment: CDR1 DFQATT and CDR2 SNEGSKA (reference sequence). Trimming at V came to 5 bases and at J to 4 bases, leaving 8 bases not matched to a gene. This CDR3 is 15 amino acids long. The CDR3: CSARSGRGGTGELFF. DNA for the CDR3: TGCAGTGCTCGTAGCGGGAGAGGTGGCACCGGGGAGCTGTTTTTT.

This chain uses TRBV7-8 with TRBJ2-3; 8 bases agree with TRBD1. V dropped 2 bases and J dropped 2; count of bases not matched to a gene: 9. Per germline, CDR1 SGHVS and CDR2 FQNEAQ. The CDR3 spans 17 residues. This CDR3 reads CASSLTRQGQDTDTQYF. CDR3 coding DNA: TGTGCCAGCAGCTTAACCCGCCAGGGACAGGACACAGATACGCAGTATTTT.

Turning to this clonotype: An end of the junction differs from the germline gene, which may be a read error. This chain joins TRBV12-3 or TRBV12-4 and TRBJ2-1; 15 bases agree with TRBD2. This CDR3 is built from 19 residues. CDR3: CACSLVGLAGGRSYNEQFF. CDR3 sequence (DNA): TGTGCCTGCAGTTTAGTGGGACTAGCGGGGGGCCGCTCCTACAATGAGCAGTTCTTC.

V is TRBV5-1 and J is TRBJ2-3; D is possibly TRBD2 (5 bases). The CDR3 length is 15 residues. Trimming shortened V by 0 bases and J by 4 bases, and 12 bases separated the two germline ends. Germline assignment: CDR1 SGHRS and CDR2 YFSETQ. The CDR3 DNA sequence: TGCGCCAGCAGCTTGGATGGACTCCGGTCAGATACGCAGTATTTT. Protein product: CASSLDGLRSDTQYF.

This clonotype was picked up a small number of times. The chain is built from TRBV14 and TRBJ2-3; D remains ambiguous. The CDR3 sequence is 15 residues long. The V and J ends lost 6 bases and 0 bases respectively, with 13 bases between them. Looked up from germline, CDR1 is SGHDN and CDR2 is FVKESK. CDR3: CASSPGLYSTDTQYF. CDR3 DNA sequence: TGTGCCAGCAGTCCCGGTTTATATAGCACAGATACGCAGTATTTT. The full variable domain, with the rest looked up from reference TRBV14 and TRBJ2-3, is EAGVTQFPSHSVIEKGQTVTLRCDPISGHDNLYWYRRVMGKEIKFLLHFVKESKQDESGMPNNRFLAERTGGTYSTLKVQPAELEDSGVYFCASSPGLYSTDTQYFGPGTRLTVL.

This clonotype was found a few times. The chain combines TRBV5-1 with TRBJ2-1; 9 positions match TRBD2. Germline V gene sequence: CDR1 SGHRS, CDR2 YFSETQ. This CDR3 has 15 amino acids. V was pared by 4 bases and J by 2 bases, with 4 bases of the junction left unmatched. The CDR3, as DNA: TGCGCCAGCAGCCAGCGGGGGGCAGCCTACAATGAGCAGTTCTTC. Its protein product is CASSQRGAAYNEQFF.